These 7 T cell receptor beta chains were sequenced from one sample in a study of T cells after yellow fever vaccination. From the 5' RACE reads, TCRdb called clonotypes with MiXCR, one entry per CDR3 protein. The sample lists 96,000 or so distinct CDR3 sequences, under 9% occurring once. The starting material was CD8+ T cells not binding an NS4B(214-222) dextramer, sorted from PBMCs, obtained more than 14 days after the first yellow fever vaccination. These receptors originate from a man aged 18 to 35 who received the YFV17D yellow fever vaccine.

V and J are TRBV4-2 and TRBJ1-2, with unresolved D. Germline CDR1 and CDR2: LGHNA and YNFKEQ. Trimming removed 1 base at V and 8 bases at J, with 11 bases between. The CDR3 consists of 13 residues. As DNA, the CDR3 is TGTGCCAGCAGCCAAGGACTAAGCGAGGGCTACACCTTC. Residues: CASSQGLSEGYTF.

In this sample, this clonotype turned up many times. The chain has TRBV12-3 or TRBV12-4 and TRBJ1-2; no reliable D call. V was cut by 3 bases and J by 3 bases, with 8 bases left in between. CDR3 length: 13 residues. The CDR3 spells CASSFTKYYGYTF. In DNA, the CDR3 is TGTGCCAGCAGTTTCACTAAATACTATGGCTACACCTTC.

The chain has TRBV3-1 and TRBJ2-3; TRBD2 agrees at 13 bases. This CDR3 has 18 residues. V shed 3 bases and J 0 bases; nucleotides not matched to a gene: 6. The germline V gene encodes CDR1 LGHDT and CDR2 YNNKEL (reference sequence). The CDR3 protein is CASSQRLAGGPSTDTQYF. The DNA of the CDR3 is TGTGCCAGCAGCCAGCGACTAGCGGGGGGCCCAAGCACAGATACGCAGTATTTT.

This clonotype showed up many times. The CDR3 loop reads CASSDDRENIYEQYF. The CDR3 region has the DNA TGTGCCAGCAGTGATGACAGGGAGAATATTTACGAGCAGTACTTC. V gene TRBV27 combines with J gene TRBJ2-7, with 7 bases that match TRBD1. Germline CDR1 is MNHEY and CDR2 is SMNVEV (reference sequence). The CDR3 is 15 amino acids. V was pared by 5 bases and J by 4 bases, with 11 bases of the junction left unmatched.

The V call is TRBV20-1, the J call TRBJ1-1; no firm D call. V was clipped by 1 base and J by 1 base, with 7 bases between them. From germline, CDR1 is DFQATT and CDR2 SNEGSKA (reference sequence). This CDR3 has 13 residues. The CDR3 DNA reads as TGCAGTGCTAGAGGAGGGAGGAACACTGAAGCTTTCTTT. Translating gives CSARGGRNTEAFF.

This clonotype was counted many times. The chain recombines TRBV5-1 with TRBJ2-1; the D is unclear. Germline-derived CDR1 and CDR2 are SGHRS and YFSETQ. Trimming pared 2 bases from V and 10 bases from J, leaving 10 bases between. The CDR3 spans 12 residues. The CDR3, as DNA: TGCGCCAGCAGCTTAGCCTCGGGCGAGCAGTTCTTC. It codes for CASSLASGEQFF.

This clonotype was observed a few times. The genes are TRBV19 and TRBJ2-1; 13 nucleotides agree with TRBD2. Trimming at V came to 4 bases and at J to 0 bases, leaving 9 bases not matched to a gene. This CDR3 is built from 19 residues. The germline gives CDR1 LNHDA, CDR2 SQIVND (reference sequence). CDR3 loop: CASSRTSGGILSSYNEQFF. The CDR3 DNA reads TGTGCCAGTAGTAGGACTAGCGGGGGTATTTTAAGCTCCTACAATGAGCAGTTCTTC.